What follows describes a single T cell receptor beta chain. What it binds is not known. The data derive from a study of blood T cells in healthy people across ages. Points from the study as a whole: Per million T cells, TCR beta diversity dropped roughly linearly as age increased.

This CDR3 is built from 15 residues. Germline-derived CDR1 and CDR2 are SGHDN and FVKESK. V lost 4 bases and J lost 4, with 14 bases in between. With a J-beta primer mix and a sample-barcoded 5' primer, a second PCR ran about 7 to 12 cycles. From the 5' RACE reads, TCRdb called clonotypes with MiXCR, one entry per CDR3 protein. This sample carries roughly 1,700,000 distinct CDR3 sequences, about 30% of them seen once, and the ten largest clones take 7.7%. This chain connects TRBV14 to TRBJ1-3; TRBD1 is a possible D gene (5 bases). Input material: blood. This sequence was found in a woman in her 30s in good health. CDR3 DNA sequence: TGTGCCAGCAGCCGTCTTGGAGGGGCGGGAAACACCATATATTTT. Amino acid sequence: CASSRLGGAGNTIYF.